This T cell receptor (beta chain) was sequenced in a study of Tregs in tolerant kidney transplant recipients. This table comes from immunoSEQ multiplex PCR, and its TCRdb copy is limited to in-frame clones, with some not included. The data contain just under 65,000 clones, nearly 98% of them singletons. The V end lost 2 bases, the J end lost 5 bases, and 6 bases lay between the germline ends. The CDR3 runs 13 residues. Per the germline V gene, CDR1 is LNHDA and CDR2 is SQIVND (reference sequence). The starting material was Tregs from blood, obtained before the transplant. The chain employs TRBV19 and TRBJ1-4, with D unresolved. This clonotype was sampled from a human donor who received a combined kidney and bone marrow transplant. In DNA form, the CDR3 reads TGTGCCAGTAGTATAAACCTAAATGAAAAACTGTTTTTT. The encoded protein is CASSINLNEKLFF.